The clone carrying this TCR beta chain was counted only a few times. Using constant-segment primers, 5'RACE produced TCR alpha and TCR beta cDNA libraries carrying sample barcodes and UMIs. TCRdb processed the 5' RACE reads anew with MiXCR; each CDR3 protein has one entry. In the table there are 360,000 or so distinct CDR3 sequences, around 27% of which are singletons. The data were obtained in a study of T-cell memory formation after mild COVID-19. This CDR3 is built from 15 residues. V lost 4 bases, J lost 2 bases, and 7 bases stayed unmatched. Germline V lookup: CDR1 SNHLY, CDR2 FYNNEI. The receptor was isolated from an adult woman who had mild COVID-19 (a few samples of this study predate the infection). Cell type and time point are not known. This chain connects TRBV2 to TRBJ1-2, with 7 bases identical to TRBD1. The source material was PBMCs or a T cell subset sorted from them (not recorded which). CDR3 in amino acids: CASSGITGANYGYTF. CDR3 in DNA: TGTGCCAGCAGTGGGATAACAGGGGCCAACTATGGCTACACCTTC.